Presented here are 2 T cell receptor beta chains from one specimen sequenced in a study of blood T cells in healthy people across ages. A second PCR, run for 7 to 11 cycles, used a sample-barcoded 5' primer plus a J-beta primer mix. Each CDR3 protein is one row after TCRdb ran MiXCR on the 5' RACE reads. Of some 760,000 distinct CDR3 sequences listed, around 25% are singletons. The same data also went into a second study, on T cells of mothers and their children.

What was sequenced was blood. These receptors were collected from a boy aged 5-17 years in good health.

There are a few counts of this clonotype. The chain uses TRBV29-1 and TRBJ2-1; D is unresolved. Per germline, CDR1 SQVTM and CDR2 ANQGSEA. The CDR3 covers 10 residues. Trimming shortened V by 4 bases and J by 10 bases, and 8 bases separated the two germline ends. The CDR3 sequence is CSVVAEEQFF. Written as DNA, the CDR3 is TGCAGCGTTGTTGCGGAAGAGCAGTTCTTC.

The chain links TRBV29-1 to TRBJ2-7, with D tentatively TRBD2 (5 bases). In germline, CDR1 is SQVTM, CDR2 ANQGSEA. This CDR3 is 10 amino acids long. CDR3 sequence: CNGLRREQYF. In nucleotides, the CDR3 is TGCAACGGACTCCGCCGCGAGCAGTACTTC.